This is a list of T cell receptor beta chains from one sample in a study of PD-1 blockade in classical Hodgkin lymphoma. Profiled with immunoSEQ multiplex PCR; TCRdb holds only in-frame clones, not every one. This sample has about 64,000 clones; approximately 90% occur once, and the top ten carry 8%. The specimen comprised peripheral blood mononuclear cells (PBMCs), sampled before the fourth cycle of nivolumab. These receptors were collected from a human donor with classical Hodgkin lymphoma. Each CDR3 is given with its conserved first and last residue. The order of the fields is J gene, clone size, V gene, D gene, CDR3 protein, CDR3 DNA. D genes are given only for firm matches. Rows may omit the clone size; those that give it use once, few, many or a size class.

J gene: TRBJ2-1
clone size: -
V gene: TRBV7-9
D gene: -
CDR3 protein: CASSLPSEQFF
CDR3 DNA: TGTGCCAGCAGCCTTCCGTCTGAGCAGTTCTTC

J gene: TRBJ2-5
clone size: once
V gene: TRBV4-1
D gene: -
CDR3 protein: CASSQEMATEQETQYF
CDR3 DNA: TGCGCCAGCAGCCAAGAAATGGCGACAGAACAAGAGACCCAGTACTTC

J gene: TRBJ2-1
clone size: -
V gene: TRBV5-1
D gene: -
CDR3 protein: CASSLDSYNEQFF
CDR3 DNA: TGCGCCAGCAGCTTGGATTCATACAATGAGCAGTTCTTC

J gene: TRBJ2-7
clone size: once
V gene: TRBV7-9
D gene: -
CDR3 protein: CASSLGTLAYEQYF
CDR3 DNA: TGTGCCAGCAGCTTAGGGACATTGGCCTACGAGCAGTACTTC

J gene: TRBJ1-1
clone size: -
V gene: TRBV19
D gene: -
CDR3 protein: CASDPGASGTEAFF
CDR3 DNA: TGTGCCAGCGATCCCGGGGCCTCGGGGACTGAAGCTTTCTTT

J gene: TRBJ2-5
clone size: -
V gene: TRBV28
D gene: -
CDR3 protein: CASSLAGDRVLGTQYF
CDR3 DNA: TGTGCCAGCAGTTTAGCGGGAGACAGGGTTTTAGGGACCCAGTACTTC

J gene: TRBJ2-7
clone size: once
V gene: TRBV5-1
D gene: TRBD2
CDR3 protein: CASSLGLAGEQYF
CDR3 DNA: TGCGCCAGCAGCTTGGGACTAGCGGGCGAGCAGTACTTC

J gene: TRBJ1-4
clone size: -
V gene: TRBV6-5
D gene: -
CDR3 protein: CASSYSKDAGPEKLFF
CDR3 DNA: TGTGCCAGCAGTTACTCGAAAGATGCGGGGCCCGAAAAACTGTTTTTT

J gene: TRBJ1-1
clone size: -
V gene: TRBV20-1
D gene: -
CDR3 protein: CSAGEGIGAFF
CDR3 DNA: TGCAGTGCTGGGGAGGGGATTGGGGCTTTCTTT

J gene: TRBJ1-5
clone size: -
V gene: TRBV7-2
D gene: -
CDR3 protein: CASSKDSVYSNQPQHF
CDR3 DNA: TGTGCCAGCAGCAAGGACAGCGTCTATAGCAATCAGCCCCAGCATTTT

J gene: TRBJ2-7
clone size: few
V gene: TRBV5-6
D gene: -
CDR3 protein: CASSLDRAYEQYF
CDR3 DNA: TGTGCCAGCAGCTTGGACAGAGCCTACGAGCAGTACTTC

J gene: TRBJ2-7
clone size: -
V gene: TRBV10-2
D gene: TRBD1
CDR3 protein: CASSHGQVKVEQYF
CDR3 DNA: TGCGCCAGCAGCCATGGACAGGTCAAGGTCGAGCAGTACTTC

J gene: TRBJ2-5
clone size: -
V gene: TRBV19
D gene: TRBD2
CDR3 protein: CASSIVAGGPQTQYF
CDR3 DNA: TGTGCCAGTAGTATAGTGGCGGGGGGGCCGCAGACCCAGTACTTC

J gene: TRBJ2-7
clone size: -
V gene: TRBV6-6
D gene: TRBD2
CDR3 protein: CASSYTSGGPSGEQYF
CDR3 DNA: TGTGCCAGCAGTTACACTAGCGGGGGCCCCAGCGGCGAGCAGTACTTC

J gene: TRBJ1-1
clone size: -
V gene: TRBV10-3
D gene: -
CDR3 protein: CAISAVPVGNTEAFF
CDR3 DNA: TGTGCCATCAGTGCGGTGCCCGTGGGGAACACTGAAGCTTTCTTT

J gene: TRBJ2-7
clone size: -
V gene: TRBV6-6
D gene: TRBD1
CDR3 protein: CASSYPTGSSYEQYF
CDR3 DNA: TGTGCCAGCAGTTATCCGACAGGGAGCTCCTACGAGCAGTACTTC

J gene: TRBJ2-1
clone size: -
V gene: TRBV5-1
D gene: -
CDR3 protein: CASSLAPGPSNEQFF
CDR3 DNA: TGCGCCAGCAGCTTGGCCCCTGGACCCAGCAATGAGCAGTTCTTC

J gene: TRBJ1-4
clone size: -
V gene: TRBV18
D gene: -
CDR3 protein: CASSPYKDGRGINEKLFF
CDR3 DNA: TGTGCCAGCTCACCATACAAGGACGGGAGGGGAATTAATGAAAAACTGTTTTTT

J gene: TRBJ2-3
clone size: -
V gene: TRBV28
D gene: -
CDR3 protein: CATSHRYTDTQYF
CDR3 DNA: TGTGCCACCTCCCATCGCTACACAGATACGCAGTATTTT

J gene: TRBJ2-7
clone size: once
V gene: TRBV7-6
D gene: TRBD1
CDR3 protein: CASSLEGVGTGGGGEQYF
CDR3 DNA: TGTGCCAGCAGCTTAGAAGGGGTCGGGACAGGGGGCGGAGGAGAGCAGTACTTC

J gene: TRBJ2-7
clone size: -
V gene: TRBV28
D gene: -
CDR3 protein: CASSRTPSYEQYF
CDR3 DNA: TGTGCCAGCAGCCGGACACCTTCCTACGAGCAGTACTTC

J gene: TRBJ2-5
clone size: -
V gene: TRBV7-6
D gene: TRBD2
CDR3 protein: CASSHSGRGETQYF
CDR3 DNA: TGTGCCAGCAGCCATAGCGGGAGGGGAGAGACCCAGTACTTC

J gene: TRBJ2-1
clone size: -
V gene: TRBV4-1
D gene: TRBD2
CDR3 protein: CASSRGLLAGENNEQFF
CDR3 DNA: TGCGCCAGCAGCCGCGGACTTCTAGCGGGAGAAAACAATGAGCAGTTCTTC

J gene: TRBJ2-5
clone size: -
V gene: TRBV5-5
D gene: TRBD2
CDR3 protein: CASSQSCGGAVCETQYF
CDR3 DNA: TGTGCCAGCAGCCAAAGTTGCGGGGGGGCCGTTTGTGAGACCCAGTACTTC

J gene: TRBJ2-3
clone size: -
V gene: TRBV10-1
D gene: TRBD2
CDR3 protein: CASSGSSLAESADTQYF
CDR3 DNA: TGCGCCAGCAGTGGATCTTCACTAGCGGAGAGTGCGGATACGCAGTATTTT

J gene: TRBJ1-5
clone size: -
V gene: TRBV7-2
D gene: TRBD1
CDR3 protein: CASSQGGNQPQHF
CDR3 DNA: TGTGCCAGCAGTCAGGGGGGGAACCAGCCCCAGCATTTT

J gene: TRBJ2-2
clone size: -
V gene: TRBV13
D gene: -
CDR3 protein: CASSFTGELFF
CDR3 DNA: TGTGCCAGCAGCTTCACCGGGGAGCTGTTTTTT

J gene: TRBJ2-1
clone size: -
V gene: TRBV5-4
D gene: -
CDR3 protein: CASSLTPSPLAIDYNEQFF
CDR3 DNA: TGTGCCAGCAGCTTGACCCCCAGCCCCCTAGCGATCGACTACAATGAGCAGTTCTTC

J gene: TRBJ2-7
clone size: -
V gene: TRBV2
D gene: TRBD1
CDR3 protein: CASSEVLDRMTTYEQYF
CDR3 DNA: TGTGCCAGCAGTGAAGTCCTGGACAGGATGACCACCTACGAGCAGTACTTC

J gene: TRBJ2-3
clone size: -
V gene: TRBV2
D gene: -
CDR3 protein: CASSEYLVYTDTQYF
CDR3 DNA: TGTGCCAGCAGTGAATATCTGGTTTACACAGATACGCAGTATTTT

J gene: TRBJ2-3
clone size: -
V gene: TRBV21-1
D gene: -
CDR3 protein: CASSSTTCNLYF
CDR3 DNA: TGTGCCAGCAGCTCTACCACATGCAACCTGTATTTT

J gene: TRBJ2-1
clone size: -
V gene: TRBV19
D gene: -
CDR3 protein: CASRSEAGWFDEQFF
CDR3 DNA: TGTGCCAGTAGATCGGAGGCAGGGTGGTTCGATGAGCAGTTCTTC

J gene: TRBJ2-3
clone size: -
V gene: TRBV28
D gene: -
CDR3 protein: CASSFWTPGLSTDTQYF
CDR3 DNA: TGTGCCAGCAGTTTTTGGACCCCGGGACTCAGCACAGATACGCAGTATTTT

J gene: TRBJ1-1
clone size: -
V gene: TRBV5-1
D gene: -
CDR3 protein: CASSFGGYEAFF
CDR3 DNA: TGCGCCAGCAGCTTCGGCGGGTATGAAGCTTTCTTT

J gene: TRBJ2-3
clone size: -
V gene: TRBV7-9
D gene: TRBD2
CDR3 protein: CASSTGTSGTDTQYF
CDR3 DNA: TGTGCCAGCAGTACCGGGACTAGCGGCACAGATACGCAGTATTTT

J gene: TRBJ2-3
clone size: -
V gene: TRBV6-4
D gene: -
CDR3 protein: CASRRDGTDTQYF
CDR3 DNA: TGTGCCAGCCGCAGGGACGGCACAGATACGCAGTATTTT

J gene: TRBJ2-1
clone size: -
V gene: TRBV5-1
D gene: TRBD2
CDR3 protein: CASSPIAGLSYNEQFF
CDR3 DNA: TGCGCCAGCAGTCCGATAGCGGGCCTCTCCTACAATGAGCAGTTCTTC

J gene: TRBJ1-1
clone size: -
V gene: TRBV4-1
D gene: TRBD1
CDR3 protein: CASSQLGQGGTEAFF
CDR3 DNA: TGCGCCAGCAGCCAACTCGGACAGGGGGGCACTGAAGCTTTCTTT

J gene: TRBJ1-5
clone size: -
V gene: TRBV11-2
D gene: -
CDR3 protein: CASSLETGNQPQHF
CDR3 DNA: TGTGCCAGCAGCTTAGAGACAGGCAATCAGCCCCAGCATTTT

J gene: TRBJ2-5
clone size: -
V gene: TRBV5-1
D gene: -
CDR3 protein: CASSLGPKETQYF
CDR3 DNA: TGCGCCAGCAGCTTGGGCCCTAAAGAGACCCAGTACTTC

J gene: TRBJ1-1
clone size: once
V gene: TRBV28
D gene: -
CDR3 protein: CASGFRSLPAFF
CDR3 DNA: TGTGCCAGCGGGTTCCGCTCCCTACCGGCTTTCTTT

J gene: TRBJ2-7
clone size: -
V gene: TRBV10-3
D gene: TRBD1
CDR3 protein: CAISESSVGRGSEQYF
CDR3 DNA: TGTGCCATCAGTGAGTCATCAGTGGGCAGGGGGTCCGAGCAGTACTTC

J gene: TRBJ2-1
clone size: -
V gene: TRBV19
D gene: -
CDR3 protein: CASSISQTRYNEQFF
CDR3 DNA: TGTGCCAGTAGTATATCCCAGACCCGGTACAATGAGCAGTTCTTC

J gene: TRBJ2-7
clone size: once
V gene: TRBV11-2
D gene: -
CDR3 protein: CASSLSLAEGEQYF
CDR3 DNA: TGTGCCAGCAGCTTGTCCCTAGCAGAAGGCGAGCAGTACTTC

J gene: TRBJ2-3
clone size: -
V gene: TRBV28
D gene: -
CDR3 protein: CASSAAAGTLSTDTQYF
CDR3 DNA: TGTGCCAGCAGTGCGGCGGCCGGGACACTAAGCACAGATACGCAGTATTTT

J gene: TRBJ2-2
clone size: -
V gene: TRBV11-2
D gene: -
CDR3 protein: CASSLTGAGTGELFF
CDR3 DNA: TGTGCCAGCAGCTTAACGGGGGCGGGTACCGGGGAGCTGTTTTTT

J gene: TRBJ1-4
clone size: -
V gene: TRBV7-9
D gene: -
CDR3 protein: CASSLDHGWGQTNEKLFF
CDR3 DNA: TGTGCCAGCAGCTTAGACCATGGATGGGGTCAGACTAATGAAAAACTGTTTTTT

J gene: TRBJ2-1
clone size: -
V gene: TRBV28
D gene: -
CDR3 protein: CASSLPNVNEQFF
CDR3 DNA: TGTGCCAGCAGTTTACCGAACGTCAATGAGCAGTTCTTC

J gene: TRBJ2-7
clone size: -
V gene: TRBV20-1
D gene: -
CDR3 protein: CSAPHGYEQYF
CDR3 DNA: TGCAGTGCACCCCATGGGTACGAGCAGTACTTC

J gene: TRBJ2-2
clone size: -
V gene: TRBV11-2
D gene: TRBD2
CDR3 protein: CASSKLAGGTGELFF
CDR3 DNA: TGTGCCAGCAGCAAGTTAGCGGGAGGCACCGGGGAGCTGTTTTTT

J gene: TRBJ1-1
clone size: -
V gene: TRBV7-8
D gene: -
CDR3 protein: CASSLGSMNTEAFF
CDR3 DNA: TGTGCCAGCAGCTTAGGATCAATGAACACTGAAGCTTTCTTT

J gene: TRBJ2-3
clone size: -
V gene: TRBV5-6
D gene: TRBD2
CDR3 protein: CASSRGTSYITDTQYF
CDR3 DNA: TGTGCCAGCAGCCGGGGGACTAGCTACATCACAGATACGCAGTATTTT

J gene: TRBJ2-7
clone size: -
V gene: TRBV5-6
D gene: -
CDR3 protein: CASSSFSYPFSYEQYF
CDR3 DNA: TGTGCCAGCAGCTCATTCAGCTACCCGTTCTCCTACGAGCAGTACTTC

J gene: TRBJ1-1
clone size: -
V gene: TRBV4-2
D gene: -
CDR3 protein: CASSQDSWGNTEAFF
CDR3 DNA: TGTGCCAGCAGCCAAGATTCGTGGGGGAACACTGAAGCTTTCTTT

J gene: TRBJ2-7
clone size: -
V gene: TRBV6-5
D gene: -
CDR3 protein: CASSLSSGSYEQYF
CDR3 DNA: TGTGCCAGCAGTTTAAGTAGCGGATCCTACGAGCAGTACTTC